The entry that follows covers one TCR beta chain sequence. What it binds is unknown. This sample is part of a study of shared clonotypes between healthy human individuals. Background on the study: Three CD4 naive, three CD4 memory, two CD8 naive and one CD8 memory plate were used per donor. Study-wide results and caveats: The naive CD4 repertoires of a handful of donors were compared, and roughly 5% of clonotypes were shared. All-four-donor shared clonotypes had higher generation probabilities than non-shared clonotypes did. Donor clonotype sharing was expected to depend on sequencing depth.

Produced via immunoSEQ multiplex PCR; TCRdb's table is partial and in-frame only. The sample shows some 900,000 clones, 70% to 85% of them seen only once. Trimming took 8 bases from V and 6 from J, leaving 14 bases between them. This CDR3 has 12 residues. Germline loops: CDR1 MNHNY, CDR2 SVGAGI (reference sequence). This receptor was taken from a man aged 18 to 29 in good health. The chain is built from TRBV6-6 and TRBJ2-7; perhaps D is TRBD1 or TRBD2 (6 bases each). Input material: memory CD4+ T cells sorted from blood. The sample's subset: CD45RA-negative fraction. CDR3 residues: CASVMGGGEQYF. The CDR3 DNA sequence: TGTGCCAGCGTGATGGGGGGCGGCGAGCAGTACTTC.